Below, one T cell receptor beta chain is given with its context. Antigen specificity is unknown. The junction had 9 bases not matched to a gene; V was cut back by 9 bases and J by 1 base. Germline CDR1 LNHDA, CDR2 SQIVND (reference sequence). The CDR3 extends over 16 amino acids. The sample originates from a study of cytomegalovirus exposure and HLA in healthy donors. Study observations and caveats: According to the study, approximately 150 TCR beta chains were cytomegalovirus-associated.

Use of 60 Vbeta and 13 Jbeta primers characterized the PCR. Only in-frame clones appear in the TCRdb table, and some are missing; sequencing was by immunoSEQ multiplex PCR. In the table there are tens of thousands of clones, about 69% of which are singletons. The chain carries TRBV19 and TRBJ2-6; 7 bases agree with TRBD2. The TCR sequence derives from a man aged 30-40 years in good health and CMV-seropositive. Specimen: PBMCs. DNA for the CDR3: TGTGCCAGCCGGGACTCCGGGGGGTCTGGGGCCAACGTCCTGACTTTC. As protein: CASRDSGGSGANVLTF.